One T cell receptor (beta chain) is described in this entry. No antigen is known for it. Qualities for individual bases were not recorded, and no much larger clone is one base off. In light of the paper, this sample's time point label describes: baseline before first vaccination. The vaccinee samples were drawn from two UK trials, COV001 and COV002, one of which was a single-blind randomized controlled phase 2/3 trial testing AZD1222 (ChAdOx1 nCoV-19) in healthy adults. Trial participant PBMC samples were collected at day 0 and day 28 after the second dose for TCRbeta chain sequencing. The CDR3 regions of human TCRbeta chains were analyzed by immunosequencing. Per the authors' processing: Repertoire TCRs were checked for matches against a reference library of SARS-CoV-2-specific TCRs that had been generated using the MIRA antigen-specificity platform. Breadth meant the fraction of unique TCRs that were SARS-CoV-2-associated, whereas depth meant the fraction of total T cells that were SARS-CoV-2-associated. Using the MIRA data, each spike-specific TCR was mapped to the spike region that the TCR reacts to and placed in a CD4 or CD8 class. Log10-transformed breadth and depth values were compared by one-way ANOVA with Sidak's multiple comparisons tests. This is the immuneACCESS table as TCRdb keeps it, with only in-frame sequences that have V and J called. A part of the clones is gone; compared with another copy, unresolved V genes explain less than half, and the rest is unexplained. V, J and clone size derive from that table, while D and trimming were established from the DNA sequence. Present in this sample are more than 150,000 clones, about nine tenths of which were seen just once. The top ten constitute less than 2% of the sample.

From V the trimming removes 2 bases and from J it removes 3 bases, while the gene matches leave 4 bases of the junction unaccounted for. CDR1 and CDR2 are read off the germline V gene as KGHDR and SFDVKD. The CDR3, cysteine through phenylalanine, is 17 amino acids long. Solely the CDR3 DNA is kept, with 51 bases framed from the first base. The entry originates in a study of T cell responses to AZD1222 COVID-19 vaccine (dated by TCRdb to the early 2020s). Regarding the complete study: AZD1222 recipients with second doses at about 4 weeks or about 12 weeks were pooled, because spike-specific TCR depth and breadth did not differ between schedules. A total of 230 or so trial participants underwent TCR sequencing, of whom 200 to 220 received two doses of AZD1222 and around 25 received two doses of the MenACWY control vaccine. Enrollment into the trials was organized by age into subgroups of 18-55, 56-69 and 70-plus years, and those subgroups contained roughly 150, 30 and 60 TCR-sequenced participants, respectively.

Findings and caveats that apply to the study as a whole: Because no day 14 peak-response samples were available, the repertoires could be characterized only after the peak T cell response. After two AZD1222 doses, spike-specific TCR breadth and depth were significantly higher than at day 0 and than in MenACWY recipients. Participants were mostly white British and included more females than males, and it was suggested by the authors that clonal diversity may have been underestimated. Conclusions about previously exposed vaccinees were limited because only six AZD1222 recipients were SARS-CoV-2 seropositive at baseline. Reportedly, close to half of the unique spike-specific TCRs recognized epitopes lying outside the regions that are mutated in the B.1.351 and B.1.1.7 variants. In the small 56-69-year group, the increase in depth fell short of significance, most likely because of low power. The whole spike protein was spanned by vaccine-associated CD4 TCRs, and dominant responses were seen in regions 160-218 and 743-854.

The chain joins TRBV24-1 to TRBJ2-1, with 12 bases aligning to TRBD2. The origin of this receptor is an adult in good health. The source was peripheral blood, collected on day 0 of AZD1222 vaccination. The CDR3 reads as follows: CATSDSWTSGVYNEQFF. In nucleotides, the sequence is TGTGCCACCAGTGATTCCTGGACTAGCGGGGTCTACAATGAGCAGTTCTTC.